These 14 T cell receptor beta chains came from one sample sequenced in a study of T cell changes during pregnancy in multiple sclerosis. Sequencing was performed with immunoSEQ multiplex PCR; in TCRdb, only in-frame clones are kept and a portion is missing. Of tens of thousands of clones in the sample, 85% to 90% were seen once. Source: peripheral blood, taken in the first trimester of pregnancy. The receptors were sampled from a female donor in good health, enrolled as a control in a pregnancy study.

The chain recombines TRBV9 with TRBJ2-1, with 7 bases matching TRBD1. CDR3 size: 17 residues. Losses at the gene ends were 0 bases for V and 4 bases for J; bases not matched to a gene: 10. Germline V gene sequence: CDR1 SGDLS, CDR2 YYNGEE. The CDR3 nucleotides are TGTGCCAGCAGCGTAGAAGGGACAGCGAACCCGTACAATGAGCAGTTCTTC. The encoded protein is CASSVEGTANPYNEQFF.

The chain is built from TRBV28 and TRBJ2-1, with 10 nucleotides matching TRBD2. Germline CDR1 MDHEN, CDR2 SYDVKM. The V and J ends lost 5 bases and 5 bases, in that order; junction bases with no gene match: 6. This CDR3 has 15 residues. DNA of the CDR3: TGTGCCAGCAGTCAAATGGGACTAGCGCACAATGAGCAGTTCTTC. Its protein is CASSQMGLAHNEQFF.

J is TRBJ2-1 and V is TRBV6-1; D gene uncertain. CDR3 length equals 15 residues. Trimming removed 5 bases at V and 9 bases at J, with 20 bases between. Germline V gene data show CDR1 as MNHNS and CDR2 as SASEGT. CDR3: CASSLPGSTYLEQFF. CDR3 bases: TGTGCCAGCAGTCTCCCAGGATCAACTTACCTTGAGCAGTTCTTC.

The chain uses TRBV2 and TRBJ1-5, with D possibly being TRBD1 (6 bases). V shed 2 bases and J shed 7 bases, with 15 bases lying between them. The germline V gene encodes CDR1 SNHLY and CDR2 FYNNEI. The CDR3 loop spans 15 amino acids. This chain's CDR3 is CASSERLQGGQPQHF. The CDR3 region has the DNA TGTGCCAGCAGTGAACGATTACAGGGCGGACAGCCCCAGCATTTT. Using reference TRBV2 and TRBJ1-5 for the parts outside the CDR3, the full variable domain is EPEVTQTPSHQVTQMGQEVILRCVPISNHLYFYWYRQILGQKVEFLVSFYNNEISEKSEIFDDQFSVERPDGSNFTLKIRSTKLEDSAMYFCASSERLQGGQPQHFGDGTRLSIL.

The V call is TRBV5-1, the J call TRBJ2-5, with 7 nucleotides matching TRBD1. V gave up 4 bases and J gave up 3 bases; unmatched junction bases: 3. Per germline, CDR1 SGHRS and CDR2 YFSETQ. There are 13 residues in the CDR3. The CDR3 DNA reads as TGCGCCAGCAGCCGTACAGGGGAAGAGACCCAGTACTTC. Translation: CASSRTGEETQYF. The variable domain in full, with the rest retrieved from reference TRBV5-1 and TRBJ2-5, is KAGVTQTPRYLIKTRGQQVTLSCSPISGHRSVSWYQQTPGQGLQFLFEYFSETQRNKGNFPGRFSGRQFSNSRSEMNVSTLELGDSALYLCASSRTGEETQYFGPGTRLLVL.

Written as DNA, the CDR3 is TGTGCCAGCAGCGTAGGCGGGGGACAGGGGTCTGAAGCTTTCTTT. It specifies CASSVGGGQGSEAFF. The V gene is TRBV9, the J gene TRBJ1-1; 10 nucleotides match TRBD1. Germline V gene data show CDR1 as SGDLS and CDR2 as YYNGEE. The CDR3 covers 15 residues. The V gene end was trimmed by 0 bases and the J gene end by 6 bases; junction bases not matched to a gene: 5. Full variable domain (remainder filled in from reference TRBV9 and TRBJ1-1): DSGVTQTPKHLITATGQRVTLRCSPRSGDLSVYWYQQSLDQGLQFLIQYYNGEERAKGNILERFSAQQFPDLHSELNLSSLELGDSALYFCASSVGGGQGSEAFFGQGTRLTVV.

This sequence joins TRBV30 and TRBJ2-4; 11 positions match TRBD2. This CDR3 has 13 amino acids. CDR1 is GTSNPN, CDR2 SVGIG, per germline (reference sequence). The ends lost 6 bases at V and 6 bases at J; junction bases unmatched: 4. This CDR3 is CACFTSGRNIQYF. CDR3 DNA: TGTGCCTGTTTCACTAGCGGGAGAAACATTCAGTACTTC.

The rearrangement links TRBV9 to TRBJ2-1; 9 bases align to TRBD2. V lost 4 bases, J lost 6 bases, and 20 bases stayed unmatched. The CDR3 has 19 amino acids. From germline, CDR1 is SGDLS and CDR2 YYNGEE. As DNA, the CDR3 is TGTGCCAGCAGCTCGAAGGGCGGGAGGGCCTTATCCCAGCCCAATGAGCAGTTCTTC. This sequence encodes CASSSKGGRALSQPNEQFF. The entire variable domain, with the rest obtained from reference TRBV9 and TRBJ2-1, is as follows: DSGVTQTPKHLITATGQRVTLRCSPRSGDLSVYWYQQSLDQGLQFLIQYYNGEERAKGNILERFSAQQFPDLHSELNLSSLELGDSALYFCASSSKGGRALSQPNEQFFGPGTRLTVL.

This chain uses TRBV5-4 with TRBJ2-7; D unclear. The germline V and J ends were trimmed by 0 bases and 2 bases, with 9 bases remaining between them. Germline V gene sequence: CDR1 SGHNT, CDR2 YYREEE (reference sequence). The CDR3 totals 14 residues. CDR3 nucleotide sequence: TGTGCCAGCAGCTTGGCTCCGGTTACCTACGAGCAGTACTTC. It translates to CASSLAPVTYEQYF.

The chain joins TRBV5-6 to TRBJ2-3; D unresolved. Germline V lookup: CDR1 SGHDT, CDR2 YYEEEE. The CDR3 is 16 residues long. V lost 0 bases and J 0 bases, leaving 11 bases between the germline ends. The CDR3 here is CASSLARGASTDTQYF. The CDR3 DNA reads as TGTGCCAGCAGCTTGGCCAGAGGCGCTAGCACAGATACGCAGTATTTT.

The CDR3 DNA sequence: TGTGCCAGTAGTACCGATAGCGGGGGTACCTACAATGAGCAGTTCTTC. This sequence encodes CASSTDSGGTYNEQFF. The chain is built from TRBV19 and TRBJ2-1; 9 nucleotides agree with TRBD2. The CDR3 sequence is 16 residues long. CDR1 and CDR2 (germline): LNHDA, SQIVND (reference sequence). V lost 4 bases, J lost 2 bases, and 6 bases stayed unmatched.

The rearrangement joins TRBV2 to TRBJ2-1, with TRBD2 identical over 7 bases. Germline-derived CDR1 and CDR2 are SNHLY and FYNNEI. With V trimmed by 4 bases and J by 7 bases, 7 bases remained unmatched. The CDR3 covers 14 residues. The CDR3 spells CASSATSAPNEQFF. The CDR3 DNA sequence: TGTGCCAGCAGTGCTACTAGCGCTCCAAATGAGCAGTTCTTC.

The rearrangement uses TRBV28 and TRBJ1-1, with 12 nucleotides matching TRBD1. Germline CDR1 and CDR2: MDHEN and SYDVKM. V shed 4 bases, J shed 5 bases, and the junction held 5 bases outside the gene matches. The CDR3 is 15 residues long. Written as DNA, the CDR3 is TGTGCCAGCAGTTCGGGGACAGGGGGCAGGACTGAAGCTTTCTTT. Translating it yields CASSSGTGGRTEAFF. Together with reference TRBV28 and TRBJ1-1, the CDR3 gives the full variable domain: DVKVTQSSRYLVKRTGEKVFLECVQDMDHENMFWYRQDPGLGLRLIYFSYDVKMKEKGDIPEGYSVSREKKERFSLILESASTNQTSMYLCASSSGTGGRTEAFFGQGTRLTVV.

The chain combines TRBV6-5 with TRBJ1-5; unclear D gene. Germline CDR1 is MNHEY and CDR2 is SVGAGI. This CDR3 contains 12 residues. The germline V and J ends were trimmed by 5 bases and 4 bases, with 6 bases remaining between them. CDR3 nucleotides: TGTGCCAGCAGTACTAGTAATCAGCCCCAGCATTTT. This sequence encodes CASSTSNQPQHF.